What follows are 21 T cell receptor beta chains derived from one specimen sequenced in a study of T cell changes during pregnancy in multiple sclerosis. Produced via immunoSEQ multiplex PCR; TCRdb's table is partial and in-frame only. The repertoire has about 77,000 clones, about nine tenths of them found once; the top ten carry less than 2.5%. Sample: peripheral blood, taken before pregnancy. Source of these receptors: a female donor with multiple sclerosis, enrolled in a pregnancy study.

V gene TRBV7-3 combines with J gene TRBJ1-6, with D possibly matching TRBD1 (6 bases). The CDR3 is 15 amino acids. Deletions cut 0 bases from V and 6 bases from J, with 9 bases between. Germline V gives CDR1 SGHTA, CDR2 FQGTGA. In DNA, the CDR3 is TGTGCCAGCAGCTTAACGGGGGCGCCTAATTCACCCCTCCACTTT. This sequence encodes CASSLTGAPNSPLHF.

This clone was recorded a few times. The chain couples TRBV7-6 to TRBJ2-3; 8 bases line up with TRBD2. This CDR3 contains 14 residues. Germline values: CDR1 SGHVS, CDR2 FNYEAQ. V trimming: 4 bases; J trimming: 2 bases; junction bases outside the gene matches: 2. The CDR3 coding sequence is TGTGCCAGCAGCTCCGGGGGGGACACAGATACGCAGTATTTT. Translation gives CASSSGGDTDTQYF.

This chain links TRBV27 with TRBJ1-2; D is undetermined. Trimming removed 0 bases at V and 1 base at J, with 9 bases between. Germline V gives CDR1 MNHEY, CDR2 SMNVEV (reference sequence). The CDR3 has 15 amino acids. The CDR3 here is CASSLSSGYNYGYTF. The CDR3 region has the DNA TGTGCCAGCAGTTTATCGTCAGGTTATAACTATGGCTACACCTTC.

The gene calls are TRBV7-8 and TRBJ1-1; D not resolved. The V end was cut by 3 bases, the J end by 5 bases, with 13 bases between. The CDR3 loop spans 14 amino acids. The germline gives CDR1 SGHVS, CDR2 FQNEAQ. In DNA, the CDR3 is TGTGCCAGCAGCTTTACGCCCCGGGTGACTGAAGCTTTCTTT. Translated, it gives CASSFTPRVTEAFF.

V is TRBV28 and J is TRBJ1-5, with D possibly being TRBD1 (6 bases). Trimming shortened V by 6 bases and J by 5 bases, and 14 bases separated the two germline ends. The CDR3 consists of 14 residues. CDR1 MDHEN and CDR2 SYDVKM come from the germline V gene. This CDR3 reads CASRPTGSYQPQHF. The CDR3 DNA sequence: TGTGCCAGCAGACCTACAGGGTCGTATCAGCCCCAGCATTTT.

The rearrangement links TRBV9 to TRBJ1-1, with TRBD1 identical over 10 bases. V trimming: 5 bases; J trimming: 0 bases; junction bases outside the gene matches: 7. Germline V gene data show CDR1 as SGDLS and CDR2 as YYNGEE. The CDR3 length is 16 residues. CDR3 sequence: CASSSGTGVLNTEAFF. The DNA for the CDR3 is TGTGCCAGCAGTTCCGGGACAGGGGTATTGAACACTGAAGCTTTCTTT. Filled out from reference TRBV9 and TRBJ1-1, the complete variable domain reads DSGVTQTPKHLITATGQRVTLRCSPRSGDLSVYWYQQSLDQGLQFLIQYYNGEERAKGNILERFSAQQFPDLHSELNLSSLELGDSALYFCASSSGTGVLNTEAFFGQGTRLTVV.

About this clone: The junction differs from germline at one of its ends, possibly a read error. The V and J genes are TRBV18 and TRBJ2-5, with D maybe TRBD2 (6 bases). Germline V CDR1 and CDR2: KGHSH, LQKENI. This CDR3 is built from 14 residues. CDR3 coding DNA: TGTGCCAGCTCACCCTCGGGACTGCAAGAGGCCCAGTACTTC. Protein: CASSPSGLQEAQYF.

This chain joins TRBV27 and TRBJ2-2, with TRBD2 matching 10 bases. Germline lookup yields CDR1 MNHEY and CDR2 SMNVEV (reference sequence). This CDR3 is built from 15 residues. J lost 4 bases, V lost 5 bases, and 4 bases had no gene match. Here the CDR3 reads CASSSGGEGTGELFF. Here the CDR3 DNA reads TGTGCCAGCAGTAGCGGGGGGGAAGGCACCGGGGAGCTGTTTTTT.

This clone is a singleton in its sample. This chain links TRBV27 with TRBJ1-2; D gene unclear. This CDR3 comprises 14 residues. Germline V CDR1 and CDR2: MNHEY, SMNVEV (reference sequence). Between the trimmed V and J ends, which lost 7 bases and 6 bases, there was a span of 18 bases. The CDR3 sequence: CASTSHSPKDGYTF. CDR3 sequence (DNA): TGTGCCAGCACCTCCCACAGTCCGAAGGATGGCTACACCTTC.

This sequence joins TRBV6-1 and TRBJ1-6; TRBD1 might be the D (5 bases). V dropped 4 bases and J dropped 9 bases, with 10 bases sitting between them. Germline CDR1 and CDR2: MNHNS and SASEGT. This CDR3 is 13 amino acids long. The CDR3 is CASSGQFFSPLHF. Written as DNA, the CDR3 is TGTGCCAGCAGTGGACAGTTCTTTTCACCCCTCCACTTT.

This chain's CDR3 is CASKGSLRGYTEAFF. CDR3 DNA: TGTGCCAGTAAAGGGAGCCTCCGGGGATATACTGAAGCTTTCTTT. The chain couples TRBV19 to TRBJ1-1; no firm D call. CDR3 length equals 15 residues. The V end lost 7 bases, the J end lost 5 bases, and 20 bases lay between the germline ends. Germline CDR1 is LNHDA and CDR2 is SQIVND (reference sequence).

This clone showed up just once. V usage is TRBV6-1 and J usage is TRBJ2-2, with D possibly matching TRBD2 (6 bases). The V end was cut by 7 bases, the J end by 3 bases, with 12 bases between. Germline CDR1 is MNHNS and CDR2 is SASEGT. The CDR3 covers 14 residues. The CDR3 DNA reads TGTGCCAGCACGCGCGGGGTCTACACCGGGGAGCTGTTTTTT. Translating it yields CASTRGVYTGELFF.

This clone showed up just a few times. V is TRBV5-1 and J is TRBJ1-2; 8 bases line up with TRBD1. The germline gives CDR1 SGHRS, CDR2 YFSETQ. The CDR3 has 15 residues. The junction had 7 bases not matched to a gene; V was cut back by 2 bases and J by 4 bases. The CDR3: CASSFYPGTGYGYTF. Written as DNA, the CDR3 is TGCGCCAGCAGCTTCTACCCCGGGACAGGCTATGGCTACACCTTC.

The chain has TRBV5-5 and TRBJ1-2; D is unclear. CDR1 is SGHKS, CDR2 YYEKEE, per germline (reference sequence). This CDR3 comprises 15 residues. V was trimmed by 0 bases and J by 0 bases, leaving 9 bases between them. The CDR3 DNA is TGTGCCAGCAGCTTGGTTCAGGCGTCTAACTATGGCTACACCTTC. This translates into CASSLVQASNYGYTF.

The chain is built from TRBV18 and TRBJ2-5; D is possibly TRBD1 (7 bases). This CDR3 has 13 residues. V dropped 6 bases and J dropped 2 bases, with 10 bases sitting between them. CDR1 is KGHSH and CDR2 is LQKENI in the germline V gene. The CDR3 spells CASSAGQQETQYF. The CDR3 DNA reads TGTGCCAGCTCCGCGGGACAGCAAGAGACCCAGTACTTC.

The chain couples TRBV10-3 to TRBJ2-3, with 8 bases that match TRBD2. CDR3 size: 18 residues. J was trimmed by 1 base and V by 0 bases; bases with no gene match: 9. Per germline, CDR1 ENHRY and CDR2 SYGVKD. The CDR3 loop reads CAISESRSGGAGTDTQYF. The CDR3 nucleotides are TGTGCCATCAGTGAGTCGAGAAGCGGGGGAGCCGGCACAGATACGCAGTATTTT.

CDR3 region: CSVEAHGGASYNEQFF. CDR3 bases: TGCAGCGTTGAAGCCCACGGGGGGGCGTCCTACAATGAGCAGTTCTTC. The V gene is TRBV29-1, the J gene TRBJ2-1; 8 bases align to TRBD2. The CDR3 runs to 16 residues. Germline V gene data show CDR1 as SQVTM and CDR2 as ANQGSEA. V shed 1 base, J shed 1 base, and the junction held 6 bases outside the gene matches.

CDR3 coding DNA: TGCAGTGGAGGGCAGACCACTGAAGCTTTCTTT. Its translation is CSGGQTTEAFF. The V gene is TRBV20-1, the J gene TRBJ1-1, with D unresolved. The ends were cut back, 7 bases at V and 4 bases at J, with 10 bases in the middle. There are 11 residues in the CDR3. Germline assignment: CDR1 DFQATT and CDR2 SNEGSKA (reference sequence).

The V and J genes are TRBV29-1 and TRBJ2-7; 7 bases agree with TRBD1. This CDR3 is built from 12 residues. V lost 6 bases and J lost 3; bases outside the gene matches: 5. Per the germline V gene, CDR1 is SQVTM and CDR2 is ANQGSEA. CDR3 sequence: CSVETGSYEQYF. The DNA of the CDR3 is TGCAGCGTGGAGACAGGGAGCTACGAGCAGTACTTC.

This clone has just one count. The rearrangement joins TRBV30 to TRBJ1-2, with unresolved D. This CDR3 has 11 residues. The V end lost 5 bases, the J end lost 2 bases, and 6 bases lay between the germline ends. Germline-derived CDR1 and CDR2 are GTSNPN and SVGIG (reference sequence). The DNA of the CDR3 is TGTGCCTGGCGGGGAAACTATGGCTACACCTTC. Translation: CAWRGNYGYTF. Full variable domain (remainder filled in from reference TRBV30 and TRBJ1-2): SQTIHQWPATLVQPVGSPLSLECTVEGTSNPNLYWYRQAAGRGLQLLFYSVGIGQISSEVPQNLSASRPQDRQFILSSKKLLLSDSGFYLCAWRGNYGYTFGSGTRLTVV.

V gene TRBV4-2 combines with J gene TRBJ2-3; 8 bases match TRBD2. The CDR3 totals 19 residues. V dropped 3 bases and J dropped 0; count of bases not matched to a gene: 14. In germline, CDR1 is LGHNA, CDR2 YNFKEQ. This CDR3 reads CASSQDYTSGGFSTDTQYF. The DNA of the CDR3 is TGTGCCAGCAGCCAGGATTATACAAGCGGGGGATTTAGCACAGATACGCAGTATTTT.